This TCR beta chain was obtained from a study of blood T cell repertoires in COVID-19. With 11 bases clipped from V and 10 bases from J, the junction kept 9 bases outside the gene matches. The CDR3 is 14 amino acids. Germline lookup yields CDR1 MDHEN and CDR2 SYDVKM. Using immunoSEQ multiplex PCR, the repertoire was profiled, and TCRdb retains in-frame clones only, with some absent. There are about 140,000 clones in the sample; about 85% occur only once, and roughly 1.5% lies in the top ten. The sample consisted of peripheral blood. The chain combines TRBV28 with TRBJ1-6; TRBD1 matches at 12 bases. This receptor was identified in a human donor in a cohort sampled during active COVID-19. In DNA, the CDR3 is TGTGCCGGGCGGGACAGGGGGCTGAAGTCACCCCTCCACTTT. Translated: CAGRDRGLKSPLHF.